A selection of T cell receptor beta chains follows, all from one sample in a study of CD8 T cells in ankylosing spondylitis. A single record per CDR3 protein comes from TCRdb applying MiXCR to the 5' RACE reads. Here the sample spans some 240,000 distinct CDR3 sequences, around 9.1% being singletons. Sequencing was performed on blood, either unsorted or a sorted T cell fraction (not recorded which). All receptors derive from a male donor with ankylosing spondylitis or in good health (not recorded which). Each CDR3 is given with its conserved first and last residue. Each record gives: J gene, V gene, clone size, D gene, CDR3 DNA, CDR3 protein. A D gene is named only where the DNA matches it firmly. Some rows mark clone size as missing; the rest say once, few, many or name a class of expanded clone.

>TRBJ1-1|TRBV20-1|many|TRBD1
TGCAGTGCTAAGACAGGGGGCGACACTGAAGCTTTCTTT
CSAKTGGDTEAFF
>TRBJ1-1|TRBV20-1|few|.
TGCAGTGCTAGGGTCGGGGGGCGGAACACTGAAGCTTTCTTT
CSARVGGRNTEAFF
>TRBJ1-1|TRBV6-2/TRBV6-3|.|.
TGTGCCAGCAACCGTCGTCCGGGGGACACTGAAGCTTTCTTT
CASNRRPGDTEAFF
>TRBJ1-2|TRBV4-3|many|.
TGCGCCAGCAGCCCTAAGTCAGGTATCGATGGCTACACCTTC
CASSPKSGIDGYTF
>TRBJ2-7|TRBV7-2|many|.
TGTGCCAGCAGCAAACTGACATTCGGGTCCCTCGAGCAGTACTTC
CASSKLTFGSLEQYF
>TRBJ2-2|TRBV5-6|many|TRBD1
TGTGCCAGCAGCTTGATCCAGGGGGCACGGACCGGGGAGCTGTTTTTT
CASSLIQGARTGELFF
>TRBJ1-2|TRBV18|many|TRBD1
TGTGCCAGCTCACCACCGTCGGACAGGGGGTACGGCTACACCTTC
CASSPPSDRGYGYTF
>TRBJ1-1|TRBV12-3/TRBV12-4|.|TRBD1
TGTGCCAGCAGTTCCGGACAGGGCCTGAACACTGAAGCTTTCTTT
CASSSGQGLNTEAFF
>TRBJ2-7|TRBV7-2|few|.
TGTGCCAGCAGCTTAGCGCGGGGTAGCTACGAGCAGTACTTC
CASSLARGSYEQYF
>TRBJ1-2|TRBV5-5|many|TRBD1
TGTGCCAGCAGCCTCTATCTTACGGGGACAGCTGGCTACACCTTC
CASSLYLTGTAGYTF
>TRBJ1-1|TRBV20-1|.|TRBD1
TGCAGTGCTAGAGATCTTTCGTTGGGGACAGGGCCCCCGGGAACTGAAGCTTTCTTT
CSARDLSLGTGPPGTEAFF
>TRBJ1-6|TRBV6-1|many|.
TGTGCCAGCAGTGAAGTCGGCGGGGGCTCCTATAATTCACCCCTCCACTTT
CASSEVGGGSYNSPLHF
>TRBJ2-2|TRBV12-3/TRBV12-4|many|TRBD2
TGTGCCAGCAGGGGCCTTGGACGGGAGGTGGGCACCGGGGAGCTGTTTTTT
CASRGLGREVGTGELFF
>TRBJ1-1|TRBV19|many|TRBD1
TGTGCCAGTAGGACAGGGGTGTACACTGAAGCTTTCTTT
CASRTGVYTEAFF
>TRBJ2-3|TRBV12-3/TRBV12-4|few|.
TGTGCCAGCAGTTTGGGGGGTTCCCTCACAGATACGCAGTATTTT
CASSLGGSLTDTQYF
>TRBJ1-1|TRBV7-2|many|TRBD1
TGTGCCAGCAGCTTACTAGGACAGGGTAACACTGAAGCTTTCTTT
CASSLLGQGNTEAFF
>TRBJ1-6|TRBV6-1|many|TRBD1
TGTGCCAGTGTCGGGACAGGCGCTTCACCCCTCCACTTT
CASVGTGASPLHF
>TRBJ1-1|TRBV6-6|many|.
TGTGCCACCTACAGGGATACTGAAGCTTTCTTT
CATYRDTEAFF
>TRBJ2-1|TRBV18|many|.
TGTGCCAGCTCACCGCGTATAGCTGACGCCTCCTACAATGAGCAGTTCTTC
CASSPRIADASYNEQFF
>TRBJ2-1|TRBV28|many|.
TGTGCCAGCAGTTTGCCCAGCGGCAATGAGCAGTTCTTC
CASSLPSGNEQFF
>TRBJ2-5|TRBV12-3/TRBV12-4|many|.
TGTGCCAGCAGTTTAATGGGTCGGGAGACCCAGTACTTC
CASSLMGRETQYF
>TRBJ2-5|TRBV20-1|.|TRBD1
TGCAGTGCTAGAGAGTGGACAGGGGAAGAGACCCAGTCCTTC
CSAREWTGEETQSF
>TRBJ2-7|TRBV12-3/TRBV12-4|once|.
TGTGCCAGCAGTCCCGGTCGGCCCTACGAGCAGTACTTC
CASSPGRPYEQYF
>TRBJ2-7|TRBV27|many|TRBD1
TGTGCCAGCAGTCAGGGACAGGGGTACGAGCAGTACTTC
CASSQGQGYEQYF
>TRBJ1-3|TRBV20-1|.|.
TGCAGTGCTAGAAAGACAGACTCTGGAAACACCTTATATTTT
CSARKTDSGNTLYF
>TRBJ2-4|TRBV5-5|.|.
TGTGCCAGCAGCCCGGAGGGAGTGGCCGGCATTCAGTACTTC
CASSPEGVAGIQYF
>TRBJ1-1|TRBV29-1|few|TRBD1
TGCAGCGTCGTCGGACAGGGAGGGACTGAAGCTTTCTTT
CSVVGQGGTEAFF
>TRBJ2-3|TRBV14|few|TRBD1
TGTGCCAGCAGCCAAGATCGACAGGGGACGCAGTATTTT
CASSQDRQGTQYF
>TRBJ1-1|TRBV20-1|.|.
TGCAGTGCGGACACAGGGACTCGTAACACTGAAGCTTTCTTT
CSADTGTRNTEAFF